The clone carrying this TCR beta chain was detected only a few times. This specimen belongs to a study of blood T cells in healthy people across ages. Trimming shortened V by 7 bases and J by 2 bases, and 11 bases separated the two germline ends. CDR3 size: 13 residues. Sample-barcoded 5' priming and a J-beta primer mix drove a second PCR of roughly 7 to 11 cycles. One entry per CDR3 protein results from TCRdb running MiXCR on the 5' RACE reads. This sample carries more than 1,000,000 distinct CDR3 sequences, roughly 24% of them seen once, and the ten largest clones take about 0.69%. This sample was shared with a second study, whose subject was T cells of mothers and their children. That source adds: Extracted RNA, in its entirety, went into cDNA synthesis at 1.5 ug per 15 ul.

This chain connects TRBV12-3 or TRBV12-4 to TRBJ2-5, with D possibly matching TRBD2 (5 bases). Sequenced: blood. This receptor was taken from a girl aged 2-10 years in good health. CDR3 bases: TGTGCCAGCAATGAGGGAAAGCAAGAGACCCAGTACTTC. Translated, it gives CASNEGKQETQYF.